A single sample is the source of the 13 T cell receptor beta chains below, sequenced in a study of metastatic and nonmetastatic thyroid tumors. TCRdb re-analyzed the PCR reads through MiXCR. The table shows approximately 7,900 clones, with around 30% occurring only once. Patients underwent thyroid surgery, and none had received any treatment before it. The sequencing input was adjacent normal tissue. The receptors stem from a male donor with papillary thyroid cancer or a benign thyroid nodule (not recorded which). Some clones in this sample may be carry-over from other donors' samples.

Concerning this clone itself: Likely a read error: the CDR3 ends without its conserved phenylalanine or tryptophan. The rearrangement links TRBV19 to TRBJ2-6; D call uncertain. V shed 5 bases and J shed 2 bases, with 13 bases lying between them. The CDR3 is 16 residues long. CDR1 and CDR2 (germline): LNHDA, SQIVND (reference sequence). The CDR3 sequence is CASSPFHWAGANVLTS. The CDR3 DNA is TGTGCCAGTAGTCCTTTCCATTGGGCTGGGGCCAACGTCCTGACTTCC.

The chain links TRBV27 to TRBJ2-1, with 7 bases matching TRBD2. The CDR3 sequence is 17 residues long. V was clipped by 6 bases and J by 7 bases; unmatched bases: 18. Germline CDR1 reads MNHEY; CDR2 reads SMNVEV (reference sequence). DNA of the CDR3: TGTGCCAGCAGCCTCCGAGCAAGACTAGCCCTAACGAATGAGCAGTTCTTC. It codes for CASSLRARLALTNEQFF.

The chain is built from TRBV6-6 and TRBJ2-3; possibly TRBD1 for D (6 bases). The CDR3 is made up of 18 amino acids. Trimming removed 2 bases from V and 0 bases from J, with 18 bases in between. Germline V CDR1 and CDR2: MNHNY, SVGAGI (reference sequence). The chain's CDR3 is CASSYELMRGTSTDTQYF. As DNA, the CDR3 is TGTGCCAGCAGTTACGAATTGATGAGGGGGACGAGCACAGATACGCAGTATTTT.

This chain uses TRBV5-1 with TRBJ1-4; no clear D. CDR3 length: 12 amino acids. From germline, CDR1 is SGHRS and CDR2 YFSETQ. The V and J ends lost 0 bases and 7 bases respectively, with 4 bases between them. CDR3 in amino acids: CASSLGGEKLFF. The CDR3, as DNA: TGCGCCAGCAGCTTGGGGGGTGAAAAACTGTTTTTT. Full variable domain (missing parts from reference TRBV5-1 and TRBJ1-4): KAGVTQTPRYLIKTRGQQVTLSCSPISGHRSVSWYQQTPGQGLQFLFEYFSETQRNKGNFPGRFSGRQFSNSRSEMNVSTLELGDSALYLCASSLGGEKLFFGSGTQLSVL.

Comments on this clone: This could be a read error, since a much larger clone is one nucleotide away. Other DNA sequences in this sample translate to the same CDR3. The rearrangement joins TRBV5-4 to TRBJ2-6; no reliable D call. CDR1 is SGHNT, CDR2 YYREEE, per germline (reference sequence). The CDR3 is made up of 15 amino acids. CDR3 in amino acids: CASSLRQTGANVLTF. The CDR3 region has the DNA TGTGCCAGCAGCTTGAGGCAGACTGGTGCCAACGTCCTGACTTTC.

The chain couples TRBV11-2 to TRBJ2-2, with D tentatively TRBD2 (5 bases). This CDR3 has 13 residues. From germline, CDR1 is SGHAT and CDR2 FQNNGV. Trimming removed 5 bases at V and 5 bases at J, with 9 bases between. The CDR3 loop is CASSRSGTGELFF. In DNA, the CDR3 is TGTGCCAGCAGCCGCAGCGGAACCGGGGAGCTGTTTTTT.

This clone was counted many times. The J gene is TRBJ1-2, the V gene TRBV7-9, with 7 bases aligning to TRBD1. This CDR3 has 14 residues. V trimming: 4 bases; J trimming: 4 bases; junction bases outside the gene matches: 6. The germline V gene has CDR1 SEHNR and CDR2 FQNEAQ (reference sequence). The CDR3 loop reads CASSSQGIPYGYTF. The CDR3 DNA follows: TGTGCCAGCAGCTCACAGGGGATCCCCTATGGCTACACCTTC. Together with reference TRBV7-9 and TRBJ1-2, the CDR3 gives the full variable domain: DTGVSQNPRHKITKRGQNVTFRCDPISEHNRLYWYRQTLGQGPEFLTYFQNEAQLEKSRLLSDRFSAERPKGSFSTLEIQRTEQGDSAMYLCASSSQGIPYGYTFGSGTRLTVV.

This clone was seen more than once but under ten times. This sequence joins TRBV2 and TRBJ2-7; tentatively, D is TRBD2 (5 bases). With 1 base removed from V and 2 bases from J, the gap between germline ends came to 9 bases. There are 14 residues in the CDR3. Germline V gene lookup returns CDR1 SNHLY and CDR2 FYNNEI. The CDR3 DNA sequence: TGTGCCAGCAGTGAAGGGGGAGCCGCCTACGAGCAGTACTTC. Its protein product is CASSEGGAAYEQYF.

Many counts were recorded for this clone. One end of the junction varies from germline; a read error may be responsible. V is TRBV7-7 and J is TRBJ2-3, with a weak D call TRBD1 (6 bases). This CDR3 is 13 amino acids long. Germline assignment: CDR1 SSHAT and CDR2 FNYEAQ (reference sequence). The CDR3, as DNA: TGTGCTAGCAGCTTAGCCCAGGGGGATACGCAGTATTTT. This sequence encodes CASSLAQGDTQYF.

This sequence joins TRBV27 and TRBJ1-5; a weak D match, TRBD1 (5 bases). Germline CDR1 reads MNHEY; CDR2 reads SMNVEV (reference sequence). The CDR3 runs 15 residues. Trimming removed 5 bases from V and 3 bases from J, with 14 bases in between. The DNA for the CDR3 is TGTGCCAGCAGTCTAGAAGGGGAGTACAATCAGCCCCAGCATTTT. It codes for CASSLEGEYNQPQHF.

Note on this clone: This is likely a read error, given that the CDR3 carries no conserved phenylalanine or tryptophan at its end. V and J are TRBV6-2 or TRBV6-3 and TRBJ1-6, with TRBD1 identical over 8 bases. The CDR3 contains 19 residues. The V gene end was trimmed by 6 bases and the J gene end by 7 bases; junction bases not matched to a gene: 20. Germline V lookup: CDR1 MNHEY, CDR2 SVGEGT. CDR3 region: CASRRGTGGTTSGNSPLHS. The CDR3 DNA is TGTGCCAGCAGGCGGGGGACAGGAGGCACCACCTCCGGAAATTCACCCCTCCACTCT.

This clone is labeled as medium-sized. V is TRBV12-5 and J is TRBJ2-1; TRBD1 matches at 11 bases. The CDR3 extends over 14 amino acids. Germline V gene sequence: CDR1 LGHNT, CDR2 FRNRAP. Trimming removed 5 bases from V and 8 bases from J; junction bases left unmatched: 5. The CDR3 bases are TGTGCTAGTGGTCCGGGACAGGGGGGGGATGAGCAGTTCTTC. Its translation: CASGPGQGGDEQFF.

In this sample, this clone is medium-sized. The gene calls are TRBV2 and TRBJ1-4, with D possibly being TRBD1 (5 bases). Germline CDR1 and CDR2: SNHLY and FYNNEI. The CDR3 has 12 amino acids. CDR3 bases: TGTGCGGCGGGGCAGGGTAAAGAAAAACTGTTTTTT. Encoded protein: CAAGQGKEKLFF.